These 22 T cell receptor beta chains share one sample of origin, sequenced in a study of Graves' ophthalmopathy and Graves' hyperthyroidism. For repertoire sequencing, the TCR beta CDR3 regions were amplified from RNA transcripts. Second-round multiplex PCR followed a first-round RT-PCR using HTBI primers. TCRdb reprocessed the multiplex PCR reads via MiXCR and lists one record per CDR3 protein. The sample lists 900,000 to 1,200,000 distinct CDR3 sequences; 35% to 40% were seen once. The specimen sequenced was peripheral blood or thyroid tissue (not recorded which). These receptors all stem from an adult man with Graves' hyperthyroidism.

Concerning this clonotype: A junction end diverges from the germline sequence, so it may reflect a read error. The V call is TRBV5-1, the J call TRBJ2-7; D is undetermined. Germline-derived CDR1 and CDR2 are SGHRS and YFSETQ. The CDR3 is 12 amino acids. In nucleotides, the CDR3 is TGCGCCAGCAGCTTGGTGGGGTACGAGCGGTACTTC. Protein product: CASSLVGYERYF.

This chain connects TRBV15 to TRBJ1-1, with D perhaps TRBD1 (5 bases). This CDR3 region has 14 residues. The V gene lost 5 bases and the J gene lost 1 base, with 11 bases spanning the gap. Germline values: CDR1 LNHNV, CDR2 YYDKDF (reference sequence). CDR3 amino acids: CATSRAGTNTEAFF. CDR3 DNA: TGTGCCACCAGCCGTGCAGGGACGAACACTGAAGCTTTCTTT.

This clonotype was detected a few times. This chain joins TRBV7-8 and TRBJ1-5, with a weak D call TRBD1 (5 bases). This CDR3 is 13 amino acids long. Looked up from germline, CDR1 is SGHVS and CDR2 is FQNEAQ. V gave up 5 bases and J gave up 14 bases, with 19 bases separating them. The CDR3 DNA reads TGTGCCAGCAGCACCGGGACGGTAGCCTACGAGCATTTT. It translates to CASSTGTVAYEHF.

This clonotype was counted between two and nine times. In DNA, the CDR3 is TGTGCCAGCAGCTCAAACAGGGGGCTCGGAAAACTGTTTTTT. This codes for CASSSNRGLGKLFF. This rearrangement joins TRBV5-5 to TRBJ1-4; 9 nucleotides align to TRBD1. V dropped 3 bases and J dropped 10; count of bases not matched to a gene: 7. CDR3 size: 14 residues. Germline V gene lookup returns CDR1 SGHKS and CDR2 YYEKEE (reference sequence).

The chain combines TRBV10-3 with TRBJ2-7; 9 nucleotides agree with TRBD1. CDR1 is ENHRY, CDR2 SYGVKD, per germline. The CDR3 has 16 residues. The V segment lost 10 bases and the J segment 3 bases; nucleotides outside the gene matches: 16. DNA of the CDR3: TGTGCCAGCTCACGGGAGAGGGACAGGGCTAACTACGAGCAGTACTTC. Its translation: CASSRERDRANYEQYF.

This clonotype was counted between two and nine times. A much larger clone lies a single base off, so this may be a read error. This chain joins TRBV11-2 and TRBJ1-1; 7 nucleotides match TRBD1. This CDR3 has 13 amino acids. V was pared by 4 bases and J by 5 bases, with 4 bases of the junction left unmatched. Germline lookup yields CDR1 SGHAT and CDR2 FQNNGV. CDR3 nucleotides: TGTGCCAGCAGCTATACAGGGGAAACTGAAGCTTTCTTT. Amino acid sequence: CASSYTGETEAFF.

This clonotype was seen a handful of times. One junction end does not reproduce the germline sequence, and a read error may be involved. This chain joins TRBV7-2 and TRBJ1-3; TRBD1 matches 9 bases. The CDR3 covers 16 residues. Germline V CDR1 and CDR2: SGHTA, FQGNSA. This chain's CDR3 is CASSQIGQGIGNTIYF. CDR3 nucleotides: TGCGCCAGCAGCCAGATAGGACAGGGGATAGGAAACACCATATATTTT. Together with reference TRBV7-2 and TRBJ1-3, the CDR3 gives the full variable domain: GAGVSQSPSNKVTEKGKDVELRCDPISGHTALYWYRQSLGQGLEFLIYFQGNSAPDKSGLPSDRFSAERTGGSVSTLTIQRTQQEDSAVYLCASSQIGQGIGNTIYFGEGSWLTVV.

On this clonotype itself: The junction does not match germline at one end; this may be a read error. J is TRBJ1-4 and V is TRBV7-2, with 8 bases fitting TRBD1. The CDR3 loop spans 15 amino acids. Germline V lookup: CDR1 SGHTA, CDR2 FQGNSA. DNA of the CDR3: TGCGCCAGCAGCCAGGAGACAGGGGCGTCTGAAAAACTGTTTTTT. This encodes CASSQETGASEKLFF. Based on the CDR3 plus reference TRBV7-2 and TRBJ1-4, the full variable domain is GAGVSQSPSNKVTEKGKDVELRCDPISGHTALYWYRQSLGQGLEFLIYFQGNSAPDKSGLPSDRFSAERTGGSVSTLTIQRTQQEDSAVYLCASSQETGASEKLFFGSGTQLSVL.

There are many counts of this clonotype. The chain employs TRBV29-1 and TRBJ2-5; D tentatively fits TRBD1 or TRBD2 (5 bases each). The CDR3 loop spans 13 amino acids. V gave up 6 bases and J gave up 5 bases, with 16 bases separating them. The germline gives CDR1 SQVTM, CDR2 ANQGSEA. CDR3 region: CSVERGSGETQYF. The CDR3, as DNA: TGCAGCGTCGAGAGAGGGTCAGGGGAGACCCAGTACTTC.

This clonotype was counted many times. The V call is TRBV10-3, the J call TRBJ1-2; 7 bases map to TRBD1. V shed 6 bases and J 4 bases; nucleotides not matched to a gene: 5. The CDR3 loop spans 13 amino acids. The germline gives CDR1 ENHRY, CDR2 SYGVKD. DNA of the CDR3: TGTGCCATCAGCGGACAGGAGATCTATGGCTACACCTTC. Translated, it gives CAISGQEIYGYTF.

This clonotype was seen ten or more times. V usage is TRBV6-6 and J usage is TRBJ1-1; D gene unclear. The CDR3 is made up of 12 amino acids. V was trimmed by 2 bases and J by 11 bases, leaving 12 bases between them. CDR1 and CDR2 from the germline V gene are MNHNY and SVGAGI (reference sequence). The CDR3 loop reads CASSYAEGSAFF. CDR3 nucleotides: TGTGCCAGCAGTTACGCGGAGGGTTCGGCTTTCTTT.

Ten or more counts support this clonotype. This chain connects TRBV19 to TRBJ1-2, with 7 bases matching TRBD1. The CDR3 runs to 14 residues. Per germline, CDR1 LNHDA and CDR2 SQIVND (reference sequence). The V segment lost 7 bases and the J segment 4 bases; nucleotides outside the gene matches: 9. The CDR3 region has the DNA TGTGCCAGTACCAAAGACCGGACAGGCTATGGCTACACCTTC. Protein product: CASTKDRTGYGYTF.

This sequence joins TRBV19 and TRBJ2-5, with no clear D. With 3 bases removed from V and 7 bases from J, the gap between germline ends came to 9 bases. The CDR3 extends over 12 amino acids. Germline loops: CDR1 LNHDA, CDR2 SQIVND (reference sequence). The CDR3 DNA follows: TGTGCCAGTAGTATCTACAGAGGGACCCAGTACTTC. As protein: CASSIYRGTQYF.

J is TRBJ2-3 and V is TRBV29-1; TRBD2 aligns across 12 bases. Trimming cost V 7 bases and J 1 base; bases outside gene matches: 3. The CDR3 loop spans 14 amino acids. Germline assignment: CDR1 SQVTM and CDR2 ANQGSEA. The CDR3 DNA sequence: TGCAGCGCTAGCGGGAGGGGAGGCACAGATACGCAGTATTTT. Amino acid sequence: CSASGRGGTDTQYF.

This clonotype was picked up a small number of times. This rearrangement joins TRBV12-3 or TRBV12-4 to TRBJ1-2, with a weak D call TRBD1 (6 bases). CDR3 length equals 14 residues. Trimming removed 6 bases from V and 3 bases from J, with 14 bases in between. CDR3 nucleotide sequence: TGTGCCAGCAGCTCGGGGGGCTGGCACTATGGCTACACCTTC. It translates to CASSSGGWHYGYTF.

This clonotype was picked up a small number of times. The rearrangement links TRBV27 to TRBJ1-5; D is uncertain. The germline V gene has CDR1 MNHEY and CDR2 SMNVEV (reference sequence). V gave up 1 base and J gave up 7 bases, with 11 bases separating them. This CDR3 is built from 14 residues. DNA of the CDR3: TGTGCCAGCAGTTTATATTCCCACCTGCAGCCCCAGCATTTT. As protein: CASSLYSHLQPQHF.

This clonotype was detected many times. V gene TRBV2 combines with J gene TRBJ1-1; tentatively, D is TRBD1 (5 bases). Looked up from germline, CDR1 is SNHLY and CDR2 is FYNNEI. V was pared by 3 bases and J by 3 bases, with 14 bases between. The CDR3 spans 15 residues. The CDR3 loop is CASSEDRDEDTEAFF. For the CDR3, the DNA is TGTGCCAGCAGTGAGGACCGGGACGAAGACACTGAAGCTTTCTTT.

This clonotype was counted only a few times. The chain couples TRBV5-6 to TRBJ2-7; unclear D gene. This CDR3 comprises 16 residues. V was pared by 4 bases and J by 0 bases, with 17 bases between. Germline V gene lookup returns CDR1 SGHDT and CDR2 YYEEEE. CDR3: CASSETDGMSSYEQYF. CDR3 bases: TGTGCCAGCAGCGAAACGGACGGAATGAGCTCCTACGAGCAGTACTTC. Variable domain in full (rest from reference TRBV5-6 and TRBJ2-7): DAGVTQSPTHLIKTRGQQVTLRCSPKSGHDTVSWYQQALGQGPQFIFQYYEEEERQRGNFPDRFSGHQFPNYSSELNVNALLLGDSALYLCASSETDGMSSYEQYFGPGTRLTVT.

This clonotype was found many times. This rearrangement joins TRBV4-3 to TRBJ1-2, with D possibly TRBD1 on 6 matching bases. In germline, CDR1 is LGHNA, CDR2 YSLEER. With 0 bases removed from V and 5 bases from J, the gap between germline ends came to 19 bases. The length of the CDR3 is 17 residues. The CDR3 is CASSQDSRTGSMYGYTF. As DNA, the CDR3 is TGCGCCAGCAGCCAAGATAGTAGAACAGGGTCGATGTATGGCTACACCTTC.

This clonotype was observed at least ten times. The chain recombines TRBV7-2 with TRBJ2-7; 7 bases match TRBD1. CDR3 length equals 16 residues. CDR1 SGHTA and CDR2 FQGNSA come from the germline V gene. J was trimmed by 4 bases and V by 7 bases; bases with no gene match: 16. CDR3 sequence reads: CASNGPGQTSDYEQYF. As DNA, the CDR3 is TGTGCCAGCAACGGACCGGGACAGACATCTGATTACGAGCAGTACTTC.

This clonotype was recorded many times. The J gene is TRBJ2-7, the V gene TRBV7-2; TRBD1 matches 7 bases. V shed 5 bases, J shed 1 base, and the junction held 8 bases outside the gene matches. The germline gives CDR1 SGHTA, CDR2 FQGNSA. This CDR3 comprises 15 residues. In DNA form, the CDR3 reads TGTGCCAGCAGCCTTGACAGGGTCTCATCCTACGAGCAGTACTTC. This sequence encodes CASSLDRVSSYEQYF.

About this clonotype: This could be a read error, since a much larger clone is one nucleotide away. The chain combines TRBV7-9 with TRBJ1-2; perhaps TRBD1 as D (5 bases). V was cut by 4 bases and J by 4 bases, with 13 bases left in between. The germline CDR1 and CDR2 sequences are SEHNR and FQNEAQ (reference sequence). The CDR3 has 14 residues. In DNA, the CDR3 is TGTGCCAGCAGCTCAGCGCTCAGGGCCTATGGCTACACCTTC. It encodes CASSSALRAYGYTF. Full variable domain (missing parts from reference TRBV7-9 and TRBJ1-2): DTGVSQNPRHKITKRGQNVTFRCDPISEHNRLYWYRQTLGQGPEFLTYFQNEAQLEKSRLLSDRFSAERPKGSFSTLEIQRTEQGDSAMYLCASSSALRAYGYTFGSGTRLTVV.